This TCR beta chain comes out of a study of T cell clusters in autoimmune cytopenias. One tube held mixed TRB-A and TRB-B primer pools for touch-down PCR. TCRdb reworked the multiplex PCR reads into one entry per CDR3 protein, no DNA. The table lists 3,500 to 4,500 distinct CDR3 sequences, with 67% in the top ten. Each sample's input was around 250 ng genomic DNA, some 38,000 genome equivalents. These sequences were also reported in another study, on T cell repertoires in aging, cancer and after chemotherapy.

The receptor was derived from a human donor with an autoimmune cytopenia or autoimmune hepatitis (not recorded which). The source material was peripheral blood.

The CDR3 sequence is CASSSPRVAASYNEQFF. V and J are TRBV11-3 and TRBJ2-1; TCRdb selects TRBD1, and the lack of DNA leaves this call unchecked. Germline V CDR1 and CDR2: SGHNT, YENEEA. The CDR3 consists of 17 residues.